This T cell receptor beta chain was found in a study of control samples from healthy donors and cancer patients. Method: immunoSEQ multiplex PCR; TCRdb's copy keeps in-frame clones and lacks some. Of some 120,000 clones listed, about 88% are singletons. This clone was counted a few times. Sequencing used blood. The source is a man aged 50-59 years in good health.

The CDR3 spells CSVAGTGGDQPQHF. The CDR3 nucleotides read TGCAGCGTCGCCGGGACAGGGGGTGACCAGCCCCAGCATTTT. The chain employs TRBV29-1 and TRBJ1-5; TRBD1 aligns across 11 bases. This CDR3 is built from 14 residues. V gave up 6 bases and J gave up 7 bases; unmatched junction bases: 8. Germline V CDR1 and CDR2: SQVTM, ANQGSEA.